This entry describes one T cell receptor beta chain. This sample stems from a study of T cell repertoires in cytomegalovirus infection. Via MiXCR, TCRdb re-called the reads, giving one row per CDR3 protein. The data show about 150,000 distinct CDR3 sequences, 23% seen once. Germline V gene lookup returns CDR1 SEHNR and CDR2 FQNEAQ (reference sequence). Trimming took 4 bases from V and 9 from J; bases not matched to a gene: 8. CDR3 length: 15 residues. The TCR originated in a human donor in good health (CMV status not recorded). Some clones in this sample may be carry-over from other donors' samples. Sequencing input: PBMCs. This rearrangement joins TRBV7-9 to TRBJ1-6; 8 nucleotides line up with TRBD1. In DNA form, the CDR3 reads TGTGCCAGCAGCTGGTCGGGACAGGTTGGTTCACCCCTCCACTTT. The encoded protein is CASSWSGQVGSPLHF.